This T cell receptor (beta chain) comes out of a study of blood T cell repertoires in COVID-19. At the level of the study: COVID-19 samples, acute and convalescent, were from the United States, Italy and Spain. Sources were T cells, B-cell-depleted T cells, or PBMCs; the material itself was cDNA or gDNA.

V was cut by 7 bases and J by 1 base, with 11 bases left in between. The germline V gene encodes CDR1 SGHRS and CDR2 YFSETQ. CDR3 length: 13 amino acids. Per the authors' pipeline: Reference gene primer amplification gave estimated nucleated cell counts. Assay used: immunoSEQ multiplex PCR; TCRdb lists only in-frame clones, some missing. That table supplies the V and J calls and clone size; D and trimming were determined from the DNA. The sample has under 200,000 clones, over 70% seen once. Specimen: peripheral blood. The rearrangement joins TRBV5-1 to TRBJ1-1; weak D call: TRBD1 (6 bases). The sequence was obtained from a man aged 60 to 69 with active or convalescent COVID-19. The CDR3 reads CASGPTGNTEAFF. The CDR3, as DNA: TGCGCCAGCGGCCCGACAGGGAACACTGAAGCTTTCTTT.